Following are 26 T cell receptor beta chains from one sample sequenced in a study of cytomegalovirus exposure and HLA in healthy donors. Both 60 Vbeta primers and 13 Jbeta primers went into the PCR. Sequencing used immunoSEQ multiplex PCR; TCRdb keeps in-frame clones, though not all of them. The sample has under 200,000 clones, about nine tenths seen once. Source material: PBMCs. Receptor source: a boy aged 2 to 10 in good health and CMV-seronegative.

The chain couples TRBV27 to TRBJ2-7; TRBD2 is a possible D gene (7 bases). The CDR3 runs to 14 residues. Trimming pared 0 bases from V and 7 bases from J, leaving 13 bases between. CDR1 and CDR2 (germline): MNHEY, SMNVEV (reference sequence). The CDR3 DNA follows: TGTGCCAGCAGTTTATCGGGGGGGCCAAGGGAGCAGTACTTC. The encoded protein is CASSLSGGPREQYF.

The chain links TRBV13 to TRBJ2-2, with D maybe TRBD2 (5 bases). V was cut by 0 bases and J by 3 bases, with 14 bases left in between. CDR1 PRHDT and CDR2 FYEKMQ come from the germline V gene (reference sequence). CDR3 length: 17 residues. The CDR3 loop is CASSLGSVLAYTGELFF. In nucleotides, the CDR3 is TGTGCCAGCAGCTTAGGATCGGTTTTAGCGTACACCGGGGAGCTGTTTTTT.

The chain recombines TRBV16 with TRBJ1-5, with unresolved D. The length of the CDR3 is 13 residues. Trimming left V 2 bases short and J 2 bases short, with 4 bases between. Germline CDR1 is KGHSY and CDR2 is FQNENV. In DNA form, the CDR3 reads TGTGCCAGCAGCCAAGGGCGCAATCAGCCCCAGCATTTT. Translated, it gives CASSQGRNQPQHF.

The rearrangement uses TRBV5-4 and TRBJ2-5; 10 positions agree with TRBD2. The V segment lost 2 bases and the J segment 3 bases; nucleotides outside the gene matches: 1. This CDR3 comprises 14 residues. Germline V gene data show CDR1 as SGHNT and CDR2 as YYREEE (reference sequence). The CDR3 loop is CASSFSGREETQYF. CDR3 bases: TGTGCCAGCAGCTTCAGCGGGAGGGAAGAGACCCAGTACTTC.

In nucleotides, the CDR3 is TGTGCCAGCAGTTTCACCCTAGGGGGGGATGAGCAGTTCTTC. Its protein product is CASSFTLGGDEQFF. This chain joins TRBV27 and TRBJ2-1; tentatively, D is TRBD2 (7 bases). The germline CDR1 and CDR2 sequences are MNHEY and SMNVEV (reference sequence). CDR3 length: 14 residues. V was pared by 3 bases and J by 8 bases, with 14 bases between.

The chain joins TRBV11-2 to TRBJ1-5; 10 positions match TRBD1. The V and J ends lost 8 bases and 4 bases, in that order; junction bases with no gene match: 8. Germline CDR1 is SGHAT and CDR2 is FQNNGV. CDR3 size: 15 residues. This chain's CDR3 is CASGLGTGVNQPQHF. The CDR3, as DNA: TGTGCCAGCGGCCTGGGGACAGGGGTTAATCAGCCCCAGCATTTT.

The gene calls are TRBV28 and TRBJ2-3; the match to TRBD1 covers 7 bases. CDR1 is MDHEN, CDR2 SYDVKM, per germline. V trimming: 3 bases; J trimming: 3 bases; junction bases outside the gene matches: 3. CDR3 length equals 14 residues. The CDR3 region has the DNA TGTGCCAGCAGTTTGACAGGGAAGACAGATACGCAGTATTTT. Translated: CASSLTGKTDTQYF. Complete variable domain (other parts from reference TRBV28 and TRBJ2-3): DVKVTQSSRYLVKRTGEKVFLECVQDMDHENMFWYRQDPGLGLRLIYFSYDVKMKEKGDIPEGYSVSREKKERFSLILESASTNQTSMYLCASSLTGKTDTQYFGPGTRLTVL.

The V and J genes are TRBV6-1 and TRBJ2-3; the match to TRBD2 covers 9 bases. CDR1 MNHNS and CDR2 SASEGT come from the germline V gene. This CDR3 is built from 15 residues. V shed 3 bases, J shed 1 base, and the junction held 2 bases outside the gene matches. CDR3 coding DNA: TGTGCCAGCAGTGATTCTAGCGGGGGCACAGATACGCAGTATTTT. Protein product: CASSDSSGGTDTQYF.

The chain carries TRBV2 and TRBJ2-7, with 7 bases aligning to TRBD1. The CDR3 consists of 14 residues. Trimming took 6 bases from V and 3 from J; bases not matched to a gene: 8. CDR1 SNHLY and CDR2 FYNNEI come from the germline V gene. CDR3 residues: CASSEQGILYEQYF. The CDR3 DNA is TGTGCCAGCAGCGAACAGGGGATCCTCTACGAGCAGTACTTC.

This clone was detected once. The chain carries TRBV11-2 and TRBJ1-1; the match to TRBD1 covers 8 bases. This CDR3 has 15 residues. The V segment lost 0 bases and the J segment 3 bases; nucleotides outside the gene matches: 3. Germline CDR1 and CDR2: SGHAT and FQNNGV. The CDR3 spells CASSLEAGGDTEAFF. CDR3 coding DNA: TGTGCCAGCAGCTTAGAGGCAGGGGGCGACACTGAAGCTTTCTTT.

For this clone: Other DNA sequences from this sample encode an identical CDR3 as well. The CDR3 region is CASSLDRGNTEAFF. The CDR3, as DNA: TGTGCCAGCAGCTTGGACAGGGGGAACACTGAAGCTTTCTTT. The chain carries TRBV5-4 and TRBJ1-1; 7 bases fit TRBD1. Germline V lookup: CDR1 SGHNT, CDR2 YYREEE (reference sequence). With V trimmed by 0 bases and J by 1 base, 0 bases remained unmatched. The CDR3 contains 14 residues.

To note about this clone: Other DNA variants within this sample encode the same CDR3. The chain combines TRBV6-1 with TRBJ2-7; 7 positions agree with TRBD2. The J segment lost 6 bases and the V segment lost 4 bases, leaving 3 bases of the junction unmatched. The CDR3 covers 12 residues. Per germline, CDR1 MNHNS and CDR2 SASEGT. CDR3 sequence: CASSVTGGEQYF. The CDR3 bases are TGTGCCAGCAGTGTAACGGGAGGCGAGCAGTACTTC.

This clone was detected once. The chain links TRBV11-1 to TRBJ1-1; weak D call: TRBD1 (5 bases). Germline CDR1 SGHAT, CDR2 FQDESV (reference sequence). This CDR3 comprises 14 residues. The V and J ends lost 8 bases and 2 bases respectively, with 15 bases between them. The CDR3 here is CASARMGGNTEAFF. The CDR3 bases are TGTGCCAGCGCGCGGATGGGGGGTAACACTGAAGCTTTCTTT.

The chain joins TRBV9 to TRBJ2-3, with TRBD2 matching over 10 bases. CDR3 length: 15 amino acids. Germline trimming cut 4 bases from V and 5 bases from J; bases unmatched to any gene: 7. CDR1 and CDR2 (germline): SGDLS, YYNGEE. CDR3 in amino acids: CASSSERGGVDTQYF. CDR3 coding DNA: TGTGCCAGCAGCTCGGAGCGGGGGGGAGTAGATACGCAGTATTTT.

This clone appeared a few times. The genes are TRBV5-1 and TRBJ2-7, with TRBD1 matching over 7 bases. The V gene end was trimmed by 5 bases and the J gene end by 1 base; junction bases not matched to a gene: 6. The germline V gene has CDR1 SGHRS and CDR2 YFSETQ. CDR3 length: 14 residues. The CDR3 sequence: CASRRQGTSYEQYF. In nucleotides, the CDR3 is TGCGCCAGCAGGAGACAGGGAACTTCCTACGAGCAGTACTTC.

The chain uses TRBV7-8 and TRBJ1-3; 7 bases align to TRBD1. Losses at the gene ends were 5 bases for V and 0 bases for J; bases not matched to a gene: 7. Per the germline V gene, CDR1 is SGHVS and CDR2 is FQNEAQ. The CDR3 extends over 16 amino acids. For the CDR3, the DNA is TGTGCCAGCAGCCGCGGGACAGCGAGCTCTGGAAACACCATATATTTT. Translation gives CASSRGTASSGNTIYF. The full variable domain, in which reference TRBV7-8 and TRBJ1-3 provide the parts outside the CDR3, is GAGVSQSPRYKVAKRGQDVALRCDPISGHVSLFWYQQALGQGPEFLTYFQNEAQLDKSGLPSDRFFAERPEGSVSTLKIQRTQQEDSAVYLCASSRGTASSGNTIYFGEGSWLTVV.

V gene TRBV30 combines with J gene TRBJ2-3; 9 bases are shared with TRBD2. The length of the CDR3 is 16 residues. From germline, CDR1 is GTSNPN and CDR2 SVGIG (reference sequence). Losses at the gene ends were 3 bases for V and 6 bases for J; bases not matched to a gene: 13. The CDR3 sequence: CAWSRQLAGHADTQYF. In DNA, the CDR3 is TGTGCCTGGAGCCGACAACTAGCGGGCCACGCGGATACGCAGTATTTT.

The genes are TRBV28 and TRBJ2-1, with D possibly being TRBD2 (6 bases). The CDR3 covers 12 residues. Germline-derived CDR1 and CDR2 are MDHEN and SYDVKM. V dropped 2 bases and J dropped 10 bases, with 9 bases sitting between them. The CDR3 sequence is CASSLPGVEQFF. In nucleotides, the CDR3 is TGTGCCAGCAGTTTACCGGGAGTCGAGCAGTTCTTC.

This clone was observed a few times. The CDR3 is CASCRQGKGSPLHF. The DNA for the CDR3 is TGTGCCAGCTGTCGACAGGGGAAAGGTTCACCCCTCCACTTT. The chain combines TRBV6-1 with TRBJ1-6; 8 nucleotides agree with TRBD1. CDR1 and CDR2 (germline): MNHNS, SASEGT. V shed 8 bases, J shed 9 bases, and the junction held 9 bases outside the gene matches. The CDR3 consists of 14 residues.

The rearrangement uses TRBV28 and TRBJ2-7, with 7 bases identical to TRBD2. Looked up from germline, CDR1 is MDHEN and CDR2 is SYDVKM. CDR3 length equals 15 residues. V trimming: 8 bases; J trimming: 4 bases; junction bases outside the gene matches: 14. CDR3 coding DNA: TGTGCCAGCTCCTTCCCGGGGGAGGGCGGGTACGAGCAGTACTTC. Its translation: CASSFPGEGGYEQYF.

This chain connects TRBV2 to TRBJ2-3, with 8 nucleotides matching TRBD2. This CDR3 is 15 amino acids long. Germline CDR1 reads SNHLY; CDR2 reads FYNNEI. V dropped 9 bases and J dropped 5; count of bases not matched to a gene: 13. The DNA of the CDR3 is TGTGCCAGTGGGTCGGTAGCGGGGAATAAAGATACGCAGTATTTT. Translated, it gives CASGSVAGNKDTQYF.

The V gene is TRBV2, the J gene TRBJ1-5, with no clear D. The germline CDR1 and CDR2 sequences are SNHLY and FYNNEI. The CDR3 length is 13 residues. Trimming left V 7 bases short and J 7 bases short, with 14 bases between. The CDR3 sequence is CASNGEGEQPQHF. The CDR3, as DNA: TGTGCCAGCAATGGAGAGGGAGAGCAGCCCCAGCATTTT.

The J gene is TRBJ2-5, the V gene TRBV6-1; the match to TRBD2 covers 8 bases. The J call is uncertain, as TRBJ2-7 better fits the DNA end. Germline V gene lookup returns CDR1 MNHNS and CDR2 SASEGT. The CDR3 is 15 residues long. CDR3 DNA: TGTGCCAGCAGTGAGGGGACTAGGAGCTCCTACGAGCAGTACTTC. Translation: CASSEGTRSSYEQYF.

The genes are TRBV30 and TRBJ2-7; 8 bases map to TRBD1. Looked up from germline, CDR1 is GTSNPN and CDR2 is SVGIG (reference sequence). This CDR3 comprises 14 residues. The trim removed 1 base at V and 3 bases at J, leaving 5 bases unmatched. This chain's CDR3 is CAWSGGGQVYEQYF. The CDR3 DNA reads as TGTGCCTGGAGTGGTGGGGGACAGGTCTACGAGCAGTACTTC.

The chain recombines TRBV9 with TRBJ2-3; tentatively, D is TRBD2 (6 bases). The CDR3 covers 16 residues. The germline V gene encodes CDR1 SGDLS and CDR2 YYNGEE. Trimming removed 0 bases at V and 0 bases at J, with 11 bases between. The CDR3 sequence is CASSVAPGVSTDTQYF. For the CDR3, the DNA is TGTGCCAGCAGCGTAGCTCCGGGAGTGAGCACAGATACGCAGTATTTT.

This clone was observed once. This rearrangement joins TRBV11-2 to TRBJ1-2; a possible D gene is TRBD1 (5 bases). Trimming shortened V by 3 bases and J by 2 bases, and 10 bases separated the two germline ends. Germline V CDR1 and CDR2: SGHAT, FQNNGV. This CDR3 region has 14 residues. CDR3 protein: CASSLAGHNYGYTF. The DNA of the CDR3 is TGTGCCAGCAGCTTGGCAGGGCACAACTATGGCTACACCTTC. Full variable domain (remainder filled in from reference TRBV11-2 and TRBJ1-2): EAGVAQSPRYKIIEKRQSVAFWCNPISGHATLYWYQQILGQGPKLLIQFQNNGVVDDSQLPKDRFSAERLKGVDSTLKIQPAKLEDSAVYLCASSLAGHNYGYTFGSGTRLTVV.